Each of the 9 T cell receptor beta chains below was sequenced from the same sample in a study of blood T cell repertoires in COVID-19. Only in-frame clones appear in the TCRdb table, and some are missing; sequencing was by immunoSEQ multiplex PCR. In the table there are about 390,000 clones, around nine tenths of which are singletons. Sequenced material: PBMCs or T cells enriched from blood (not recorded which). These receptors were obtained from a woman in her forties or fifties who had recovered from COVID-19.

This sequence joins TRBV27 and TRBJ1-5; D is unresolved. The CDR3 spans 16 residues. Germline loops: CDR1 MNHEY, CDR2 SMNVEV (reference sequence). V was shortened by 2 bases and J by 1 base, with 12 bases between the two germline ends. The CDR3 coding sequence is TGTGCCAGCAGTTTAAGCACCGAGGGAAGCAATCAGCCCCAGCATTTT. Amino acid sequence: CASSLSTEGSNQPQHF.

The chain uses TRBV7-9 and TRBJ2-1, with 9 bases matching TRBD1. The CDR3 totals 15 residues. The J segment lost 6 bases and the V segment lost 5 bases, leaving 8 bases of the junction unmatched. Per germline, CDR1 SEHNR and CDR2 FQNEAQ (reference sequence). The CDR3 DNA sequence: TGTGCCAGCAGCCCTCCGGGACAGGGTGCCAATGAGCAGTTCTTC. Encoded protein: CASSPPGQGANEQFF.

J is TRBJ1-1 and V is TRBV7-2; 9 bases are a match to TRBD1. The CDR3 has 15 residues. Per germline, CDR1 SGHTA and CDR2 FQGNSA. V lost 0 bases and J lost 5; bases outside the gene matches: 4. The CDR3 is CASSLARTGETEAFF. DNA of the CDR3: TGTGCCAGCAGCTTAGCAAGGACAGGGGAGACTGAAGCTTTCTTT.

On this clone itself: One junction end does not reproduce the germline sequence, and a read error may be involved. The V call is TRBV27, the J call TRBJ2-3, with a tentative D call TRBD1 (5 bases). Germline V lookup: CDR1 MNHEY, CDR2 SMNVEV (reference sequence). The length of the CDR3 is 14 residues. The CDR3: CASRQGMGTDTQYF. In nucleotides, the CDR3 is TGTGCGAGCAGGCAGGGAATGGGCACAGATACGCAGTATTTT.

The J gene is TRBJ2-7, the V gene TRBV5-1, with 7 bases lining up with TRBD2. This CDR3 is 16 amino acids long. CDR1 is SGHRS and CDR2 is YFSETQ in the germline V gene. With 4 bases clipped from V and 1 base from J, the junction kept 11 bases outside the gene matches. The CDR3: CASSPGGTTLSYEQYF. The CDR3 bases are TGCGCCAGCAGCCCCGGGGGGACTACCTTGTCCTACGAGCAGTACTTC.

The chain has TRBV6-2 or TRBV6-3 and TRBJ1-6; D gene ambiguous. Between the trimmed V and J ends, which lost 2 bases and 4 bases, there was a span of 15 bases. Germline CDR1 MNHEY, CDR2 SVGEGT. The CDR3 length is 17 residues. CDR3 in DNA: TGTGCCAGCAGTTACAACTCTGAAGGCGGATATAATTCACCCCTCCACTTT. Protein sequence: CASSYNSEGGYNSPLHF.

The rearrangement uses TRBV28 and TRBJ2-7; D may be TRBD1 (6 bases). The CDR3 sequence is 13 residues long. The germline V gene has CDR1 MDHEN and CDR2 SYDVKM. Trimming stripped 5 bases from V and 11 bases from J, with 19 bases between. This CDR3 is CASSRRSNRVEYF. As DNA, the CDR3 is TGTGCCAGCAGTCGCCGGTCAAACAGGGTCGAGTACTTC. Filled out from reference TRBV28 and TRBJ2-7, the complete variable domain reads DVKVTQSSRYLVKRTGEKVFLECVQDMDHENMFWYRQDPGLGLRLIYFSYDVKMKEKGDIPEGYSVSREKKERFSLILESASTNQTSMYLCASSRRSNRVEYFGPGTRLTVT.

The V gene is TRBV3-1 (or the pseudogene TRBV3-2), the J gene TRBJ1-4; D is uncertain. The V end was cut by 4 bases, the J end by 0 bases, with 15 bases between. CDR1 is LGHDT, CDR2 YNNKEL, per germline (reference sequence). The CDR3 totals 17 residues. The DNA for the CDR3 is TGTGCCAGCAGCCCAATAACGGGGTTTTCAACTAATGAAAAACTGTTTTTT. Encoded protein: CASSPITGFSTNEKLFF.

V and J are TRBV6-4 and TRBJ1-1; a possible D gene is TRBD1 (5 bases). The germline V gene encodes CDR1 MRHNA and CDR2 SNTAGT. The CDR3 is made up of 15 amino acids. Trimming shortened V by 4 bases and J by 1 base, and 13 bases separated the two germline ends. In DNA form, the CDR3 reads TGTGCCAGCAGTGCTCCCGCGGGGGGGAACACTGAAGCTTTCTTT. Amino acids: CASSAPAGGNTEAFF.